This T cell receptor (beta chain) comes out of a study of T-cell reconstitution after alpha-beta-depleted transplantation in children. Overall study findings and caveats: Hyperexpanded clones declined; after one year, newly produced T cells mostly supplied diversity. For some patients, TCRbeta diversity was high at day 60 because of recipient T cells and thymic progenitors that survived. Approximately two months post-transplant, alpha-beta T cells reportedly originated from several hundred expanded graft clones.

Trimming removed 3 bases from V and 7 bases from J; junction bases left unmatched: 11. From germline, CDR1 is SGHRS and CDR2 YFSETQ. The CDR3 length is 16 residues. As it was prepared, the TCRbeta library received unique molecular identifiers. TCRdb recomputed calls from the PCR reads with MiXCR, one row per CDR3 protein. The table records fewer than 750,000 distinct CDR3 sequences, roughly 27% of them present only once. As concerns this clonotype: Its target is unknown.

Sequences were derived from PBMCs, sampled before TCRalphabeta/CD19-depleted stem cell transplant. The chain combines TRBV5-1 with TRBJ2-1; 9 positions agree with TRBD1. The source is a boy under two years old with Wiskott-Aldrich syndrome, due to receive a stem cell transplant. In nucleotides, the CDR3 is TGCGCCAGCAGCTCCGGCACAGGGGGCCCTAATAATGAGCAGTTCTTC. This codes for CASSSGTGGPNNEQFF.